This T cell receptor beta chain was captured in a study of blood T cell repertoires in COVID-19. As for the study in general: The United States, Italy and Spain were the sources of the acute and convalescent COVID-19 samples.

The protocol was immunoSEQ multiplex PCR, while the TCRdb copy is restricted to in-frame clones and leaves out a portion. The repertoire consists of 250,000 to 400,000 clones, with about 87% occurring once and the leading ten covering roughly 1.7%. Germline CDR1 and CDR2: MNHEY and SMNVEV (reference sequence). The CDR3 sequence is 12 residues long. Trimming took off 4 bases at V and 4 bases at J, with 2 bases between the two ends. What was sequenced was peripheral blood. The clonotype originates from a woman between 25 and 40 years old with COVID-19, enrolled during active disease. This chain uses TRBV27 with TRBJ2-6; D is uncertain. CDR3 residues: CASSSGANVLTF. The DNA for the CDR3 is TGTGCCAGCAGTTCGGGGGCCAACGTCCTGACTTTC.